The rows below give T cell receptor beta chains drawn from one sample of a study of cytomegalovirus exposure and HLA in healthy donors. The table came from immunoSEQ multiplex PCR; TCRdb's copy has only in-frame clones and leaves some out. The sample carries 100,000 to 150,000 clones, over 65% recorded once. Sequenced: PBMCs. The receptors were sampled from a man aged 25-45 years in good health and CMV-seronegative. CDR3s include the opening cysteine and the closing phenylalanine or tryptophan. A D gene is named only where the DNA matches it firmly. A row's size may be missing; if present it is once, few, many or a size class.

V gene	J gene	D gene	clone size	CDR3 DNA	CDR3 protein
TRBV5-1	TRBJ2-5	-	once	TGCGCCAGCAGCTGGAGGACGGCGCAAGAGACCCAGTACTTC	CASSWRTAQETQYF
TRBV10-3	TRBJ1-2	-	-	TGTGCCATCAGTGATGGGGGGTACCACACCTTC	CAISDGGYHTF
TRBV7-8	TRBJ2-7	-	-	TGTGCCAGCAGCTTGGCGGGTCGAAACGAGCAGTACTTC	CASSLAGRNEQYF
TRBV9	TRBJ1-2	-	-	TGTGCCAGCAGCGGAGAAAACTATGGCTACACCTTC	CASSGENYGYTF
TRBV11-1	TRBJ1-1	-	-	TGTGCCAGCAGCTCCCGGAGGGGCTATATGAACACTGAAGCTTTCTTT	CASSSRRGYMNTEAFF
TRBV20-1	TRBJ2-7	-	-	TGCAGTGCTAGGCAAGGGGCCGAGCAGTACTTC	CSARQGAEQYF
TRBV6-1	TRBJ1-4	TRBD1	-	TGTGCCAGCAGTGAAGTATTCGGGACAGCTGAAAAAGGGCGAGAAAAACTGTTTTTT	CASSEVFGTAEKGREKLFF
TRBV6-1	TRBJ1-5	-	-	TGTGCCGTACAAATTGGGCTAAATCAGCCCCAGCATTTT	CAVQIGLNQPQHF
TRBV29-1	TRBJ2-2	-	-	TGCAGCGTTGGCCGGACAGCAAACACCGGGGAGCTGTTTTTT	CSVGRTANTGELFF
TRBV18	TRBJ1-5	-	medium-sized	TGTGCCAGCTCTTCATTCGGAGGGGATCAGCCCCAGCATTTT	CASSSFGGDQPQHF
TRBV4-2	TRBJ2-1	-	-	TGTGCCAGCAGTCCCGAAGCGTTATCCTACAATGAGCAGTTCTTC	CASSPEALSYNEQFF
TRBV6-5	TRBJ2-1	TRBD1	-	TGTGCCAGCAGTTACTCGACAGGGGGCACGGGAGAGCAGTTCTTC	CASSYSTGGTGEQFF
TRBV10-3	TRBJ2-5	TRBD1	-	TGTGCCATCAGTCCCAGGGGGCCAGAGACCCAGTACTTC	CAISPRGPETQYF
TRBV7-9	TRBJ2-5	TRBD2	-	TGTGCCAGCAGCCCTTGGCTAGCGGCCCAAGAGACCCAGTACTTC	CASSPWLAAQETQYF
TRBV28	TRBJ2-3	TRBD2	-	TGTGCCAGCCCACCCTTGGCTAGCGGAATCGATACGCAGTATTTT	CASPPLASGIDTQYF
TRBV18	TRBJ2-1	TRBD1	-	TGTGCCAGCTCACCACTGACAGGGGATCCCTACAATGAGCAGTTCTTC	CASSPLTGDPYNEQFF
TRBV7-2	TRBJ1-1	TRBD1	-	TGTGCCAGCAGAAACCGCGACAGGGGGAGCACTGAAGCTTTCTTT	CASRNRDRGSTEAFF
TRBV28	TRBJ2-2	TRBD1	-	TGTGCCAGCAGTTTCCCGATAGTAGCCAGGGACAGGGGGAAACGGGAGCTGTTTTTT	CASSFPIVARDRGKRELFF
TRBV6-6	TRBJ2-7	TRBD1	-	TGTGCCAGCAGTTACCCCGGGACAGGTAGCTCCTACGAGCAGTACTTC	CASSYPGTGSSYEQYF
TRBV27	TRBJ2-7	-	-	TGTGCCAGCAGTTTAATCGGGAGCTCCTACGAGCAGTACTTC	CASSLIGSSYEQYF
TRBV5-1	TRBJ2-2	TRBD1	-	TGCGCCAGCAGCTTGGAGGGACAGGCAACCGGGGAGCTGTTTTTT	CASSLEGQATGELFF
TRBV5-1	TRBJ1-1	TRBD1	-	TGCGCCAGCAGCAGGGACAGGGGGCGCGGCACTGAAGCTTTCTTT	CASSRDRGRGTEAFF
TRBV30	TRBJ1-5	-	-	TGTGCCTGGAGTGACAGAATAGTTCAGCCCCAGCATTTT	CAWSDRIVQPQHF
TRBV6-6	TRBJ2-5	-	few	TGTGCCAGCGGGGAGGTCAAGGAGACCCAGTACTTC	CASGEVKETQYF